Shown below are 5 T cell receptor beta chains from a single sample sequenced in a study of chemoradiotherapy in HPV16-positive cancers. The repertoire was sequenced with immunoSEQ multiplex PCR; TCRdb's copy has only in-frame clones and lacks some. The top ten clones hold roughly 3.5% of a sample with 3,400 or so clones, roughly 94% of them seen once. The sequenced sample was tumor tissue, obtained from a patient who underwent chemoradiotherapy. Source of these receptors: a human donor with HPV-associated anogenital cancer.

The V call is TRBV28, the J call TRBJ1-5; D not certain. CDR1 and CDR2 (germline): MDHEN, SYDVKM. Trimming pared 3 bases from V and 2 bases from J, leaving 20 bases between. The CDR3 runs 18 residues. CDR3 in amino acids: CASSLRVGEFRRNQPQHF. CDR3 DNA: TGTGCCAGCAGTTTGAGAGTCGGTGAGTTTCGGCGCAATCAGCCCCAGCATTTT. Together with reference TRBV28 and TRBJ1-5, the CDR3 gives the full variable domain: DVKVTQSSRYLVKRTGEKVFLECVQDMDHENMFWYRQDPGLGLRLIYFSYDVKMKEKGDIPEGYSVSREKKERFSLILESASTNQTSMYLCASSLRVGEFRRNQPQHFGDGTRLSIL.

The genes are TRBV7-2 and TRBJ1-2; unclear D gene. V dropped 3 bases and J dropped 4 bases, with 12 bases sitting between them. Germline CDR1 and CDR2: SGHTA and FQGNSA. The CDR3 has 14 residues. The CDR3 nucleotides are TGTGCCAGCAGCTTGGGCAGCCCTGGCTATGGCTACACCTTC. Translated, it gives CASSLGSPGYGYTF.

This clone has only a few counts. This sequence joins TRBV9 and TRBJ1-1; no reliable D call. CDR3 length: 17 residues. The V end was cut by 0 bases, the J end by 1 base, with 16 bases between. CDR1 and CDR2 (germline): SGDLS, YYNGEE. CDR3 residues: CASSVERDPRGNTEAFF. The DNA for the CDR3 is TGTGCCAGCAGCGTAGAAAGGGATCCTCGGGGGAACACTGAAGCTTTCTTT.

This rearrangement joins TRBV25-1 to TRBJ1-2; a weak D match, TRBD1 (5 bases). Germline values: CDR1 MGHDK, CDR2 SYGVNS. V shed 1 base and J shed 8 bases, with 17 bases lying between them. The CDR3 has 15 amino acids. DNA of the CDR3: TGTGCCAGCAGTGAATCGGGGCGGGGCTTAAGGGGCTACACCTTC. Translating it yields CASSESGRGLRGYTF.

The V gene is TRBV6-1, the J gene TRBJ2-1; D is perhaps TRBD1 or TRBD2 (5 bases each). V lost 6 bases to trimming and J lost 13 bases, with 19 bases between them. Germline CDR1 and CDR2: MNHNS and SASEGT. CDR3 length: 13 amino acids. The CDR3 is CASSGEPGLAQFF. CDR3 DNA sequence: TGTGCCAGCAGCGGGGAACCGGGGCTAGCACAGTTCTTC.